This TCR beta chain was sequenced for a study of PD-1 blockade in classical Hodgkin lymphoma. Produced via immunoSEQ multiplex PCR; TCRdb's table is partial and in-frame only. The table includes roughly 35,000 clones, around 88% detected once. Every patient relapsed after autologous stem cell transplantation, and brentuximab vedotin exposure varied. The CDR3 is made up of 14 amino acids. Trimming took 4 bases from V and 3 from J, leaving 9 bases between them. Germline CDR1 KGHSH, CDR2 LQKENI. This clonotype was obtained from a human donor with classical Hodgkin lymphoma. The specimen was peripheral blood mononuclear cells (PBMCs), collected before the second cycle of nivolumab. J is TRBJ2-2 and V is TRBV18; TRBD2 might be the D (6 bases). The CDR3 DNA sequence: TGTGCCAGCTCACGGGACTTCGACACCGGGGAGCTGTTTTTT. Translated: CASSRDFDTGELFF.